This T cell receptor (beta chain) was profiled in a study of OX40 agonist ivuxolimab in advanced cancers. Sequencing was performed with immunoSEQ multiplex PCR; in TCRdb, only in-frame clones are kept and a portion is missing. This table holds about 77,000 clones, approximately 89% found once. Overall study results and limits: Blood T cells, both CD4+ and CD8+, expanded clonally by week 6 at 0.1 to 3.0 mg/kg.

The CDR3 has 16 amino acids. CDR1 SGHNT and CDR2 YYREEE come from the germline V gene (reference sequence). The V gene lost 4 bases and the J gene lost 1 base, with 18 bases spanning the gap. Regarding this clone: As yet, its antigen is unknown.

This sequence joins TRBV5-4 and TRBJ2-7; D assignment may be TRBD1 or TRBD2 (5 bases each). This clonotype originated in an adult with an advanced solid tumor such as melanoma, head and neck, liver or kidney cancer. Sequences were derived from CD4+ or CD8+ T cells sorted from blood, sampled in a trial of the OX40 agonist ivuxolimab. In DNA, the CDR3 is TGTGCCAGCAGCCGCCTCCGGGGCCTGATTTCCTACGAGCAGTACTTC. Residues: CASSRLRGLISYEQYF. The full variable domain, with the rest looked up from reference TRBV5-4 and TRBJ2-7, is ETGVTQSPTHLIKTRGQQVTLRCSSQSGHNTVSWYQQALGQGPQFIFQYYREEENGRGNFPPRFSGLQFPNYSSELNVNALELDDSALYLCASSRLRGLISYEQYFGPGTRLTVT.